A single sample gave rise to the 27 T cell receptor beta chains below, sequenced in a study of graft-versus-host responses after intestinal transplantation. No cognate antigen is known for these TCRs. TCRdb keeps only in-frame clones here, not all; method: immunoSEQ multiplex PCR. The repertoire holds about 89,000 clones, with 94% as singletons. The source was unstimulated CD4+ T cells sorted from spleen or lymph node cells, collected before transplant. These receptors were obtained from a human donor who was the organ donor for an intestinal transplant.

The rearrangement uses TRBV10-3 and TRBJ1-2; D gene unclear. V lost 7 bases and J lost 6, with 9 bases in between. Germline V lookup: CDR1 ENHRY, CDR2 SYGVKD. CDR3 length: 11 amino acids. CDR3 protein: CAIKGGHGYTF. The CDR3 DNA reads as TGTGCCATCAAAGGCGGGCATGGCTACACCTTC.

This clone has a handful of counts. V and J are TRBV5-3 and TRBJ1-2, with D maybe TRBD1 (6 bases). TRBV5-3 is identified as an open reading frame with a role that is uncertain. This CDR3 has 13 residues. V lost 4 bases to trimming and J lost 2 bases, with 9 bases between them. The CDR3 is CARSVDRNYGYTF. CDR3 in DNA: TGTGCCAGAAGCGTCGACAGGAACTATGGCTACACCTTC.

J is TRBJ2-1 and V is TRBV7-6; TRBD2 aligns across 8 bases. The CDR3 has 13 residues. V shed 5 bases, J shed 6 bases, and the junction held 3 bases outside the gene matches. Germline lookup yields CDR1 SGHVS and CDR2 FNYEAQ. The CDR3 nucleotides read TGTGCCAGCAGCAACGGGGGGGCCAATGAGCAGTTCTTC. Residues: CASSNGGANEQFF.

V is TRBV19 and J is TRBJ1-2, with TRBD1 identical over 7 bases. There are 13 residues in the CDR3. The V gene end was trimmed by 8 bases and the J gene end by 4 bases; junction bases not matched to a gene: 7. Germline V lookup: CDR1 LNHDA, CDR2 SQIVND (reference sequence). This chain's CDR3 is CASSDRTPYGYTF. CDR3 DNA: TGTGCCAGTTCGGACAGGACTCCCTATGGCTACACCTTC.

Worth noting for this clone: Different DNA sequences within this sample yield the same CDR3. The chain links TRBV28 to TRBJ1-5; D uncertain. V lost 5 bases and J 3 bases, leaving 2 bases between the germline ends. CDR3 length: 11 residues. Germline values: CDR1 MDHEN, CDR2 SYDVKM. The CDR3 region is CASSLNQPQHF. The CDR3 nucleotides are TGTGCCAGCAGTCTCAATCAGCCCCAGCATTTT.

This clone showed up just once. The chain combines TRBV7-2 with TRBJ2-1; D not resolved. Trimming removed 4 bases from V and 0 bases from J, with 4 bases in between. CDR3 length: 13 amino acids. Germline assignment: CDR1 SGHTA and CDR2 FQGNSA. The CDR3 DNA sequence: TGTGCCAGCAGCTCCAGCTCCTACAATGAGCAGTTCTTC. This sequence encodes CASSSSSYNEQFF.

The CDR3 region has the DNA TGTGCCAGCAGCTCATCAGGTTTTAATTCACCCCTCCACTTT. It encodes CASSSSGFNSPLHF. This chain connects TRBV7-2 to TRBJ1-6; unclear D gene. The CDR3 runs to 14 residues. Germline V CDR1 and CDR2: SGHTA, FQGNSA. V was cut by 4 bases and J by 6 bases, with 10 bases left in between.

This chain uses TRBV9 with TRBJ1-2; 7 bases are shared with TRBD1. This CDR3 contains 13 residues. The ends lost 3 bases at V and 4 bases at J; junction bases unmatched: 3. Germline CDR1 and CDR2: SGDLS and YYNGEE. CDR3 nucleotide sequence: TGTGCCAGCAGCGCGACAGGGACCTATGGCTACACCTTC. This codes for CASSATGTYGYTF.

The chain combines TRBV19 with TRBJ1-4; no firm D call. Germline V CDR1 and CDR2: LNHDA, SQIVND (reference sequence). This CDR3 has 16 residues. V shed 10 bases and J shed 0 bases, with 18 bases lying between them. The CDR3 bases are TGTGCCACCACGGTCGGACTGAGTGCAACTAATGAAAAACTGTTTTTT. It translates to CATTVGLSATNEKLFF.

This chain uses TRBV4-1 with TRBJ1-1, with a weak D call TRBD1 (6 bases). This CDR3 spans 15 amino acids. Germline values: CDR1 MGHRA, CDR2 YSYEKL. V was cut by 2 bases and J by 4 bases, with 14 bases left in between. Written as DNA, the CDR3 is TGCGCCAGCAGCCAATCGCGGAAGGGGGGCACTGAAGCTTTCTTT. Protein sequence: CASSQSRKGGTEAFF.

In its sample, this clone was seen a few times. This chain links TRBV19 with TRBJ2-7; TRBD1 aligns across 11 bases. Per germline, CDR1 LNHDA and CDR2 SQIVND (reference sequence). V shed 9 bases, J shed 3 bases, and the junction held 4 bases outside the gene matches. The CDR3 contains 13 residues. In DNA, the CDR3 is TGTGCCAGCACCGGGACAGGGGGCTACGAGCAGTACTTC. It encodes CASTGTGGYEQYF.

As DNA, the CDR3 is TGCGCCAGCAGTCGTGAGACAGGGAACTATGGCTACACCTTC. Translation gives CASSRETGNYGYTF. The rearrangement uses TRBV5-1 and TRBJ1-2, with 7 bases aligning to TRBD1. This CDR3 is built from 14 residues. Germline CDR1 reads SGHRS; CDR2 reads YFSETQ. The junction had 6 bases not matched to a gene; V was cut back by 5 bases and J by 2 bases.

This chain connects TRBV6-4 to TRBJ2-7; the match to TRBD2 covers 7 bases. J was trimmed by 6 bases and V by 6 bases; bases with no gene match: 8. The CDR3 extends over 13 amino acids. Germline values: CDR1 MRHNA, CDR2 SNTAGT. CDR3 sequence: CASSPSGGGEQYF. DNA of the CDR3: TGTGCCAGCAGCCCTTCTGGGGGGGGCGAGCAGTACTTC.

CDR3 protein: CASGFGGELFF. The CDR3 DNA is TGTGCCAGCGGCTTTGGCGGGGAGCTGTTTTTT. The chain uses TRBV6-5 and TRBJ2-2; D not certain. The V gene's germline CDR1 is MNHEY and CDR2 SVGAGI. V was cut by 8 bases and J by 7 bases, with 8 bases left in between. This CDR3 contains 11 residues.

This chain connects TRBV28 to TRBJ1-1; tentatively, D is TRBD1 (6 bases). V was trimmed by 5 bases and J by 4 bases, leaving 11 bases between them. CDR3 size: 13 residues. The V gene's germline CDR1 is MDHEN and CDR2 SYDVKM. The DNA of the CDR3 is TGTGCCAGCAGTATAGGAGGGGGCACTGAAGCTTTCTTT. This translates into CASSIGGGTEAFF.

The count of this clone is one. This chain connects TRBV4-1 to TRBJ2-1, with no clear D. The CDR3 is 15 residues long. Germline CDR1 reads MGHRA; CDR2 reads YSYEKL. Trimming pared 3 bases from V and 2 bases from J, leaving 11 bases between. CDR3 nucleotide sequence: TGCGCCAGCAGCCACCTTCCGAAAACCTACAATGAGCAGTTCTTC. Translation gives CASSHLPKTYNEQFF.

J is TRBJ1-6 and V is TRBV18, with a weak D call TRBD1 (5 bases). The CDR3 consists of 14 residues. Germline V gene data show CDR1 as KGHSH and CDR2 as LQKENI. Trimming removed 4 bases at V and 8 bases at J, with 12 bases between. DNA for the CDR3: TGTGCCAGCTCACAGCAACAGGTGGATTCACCCCTCCACTTT. Translation: CASSQQQVDSPLHF.

The chain couples TRBV19 to TRBJ1-5, with 11 nucleotides matching TRBD1. V trimming: 7 bases; J trimming: 8 bases; junction bases outside the gene matches: 16. Germline V gene sequence: CDR1 LNHDA, CDR2 SQIVND (reference sequence). The CDR3 loop spans 17 amino acids. This CDR3 is CASNRIRDRGISKPQHF. The DNA of the CDR3 is TGTGCCAGTAATCGTATCCGGGACAGGGGGATCTCGAAGCCCCAGCATTTT.

The rearrangement joins TRBV9 to TRBJ1-6, with TRBD1 identical over 7 bases. Per the germline V gene, CDR1 is SGDLS and CDR2 is YYNGEE. The trim removed 3 bases at V and 0 bases at J, leaving 0 bases unmatched. This CDR3 has 15 residues. The CDR3 DNA reads as TGTGCCAGCAGCGGACAGGGCTCCTATAATTCACCCCTCCACTTT. Translated, it gives CASSGQGSYNSPLHF.

The chain has TRBV19 and TRBJ2-7, with D perhaps TRBD1 or TRBD2 (6 bases each). Germline V gene lookup returns CDR1 LNHDA and CDR2 SQIVND (reference sequence). With 6 bases removed from V and 1 base from J, the gap between germline ends came to 16 bases. The CDR3 has 15 amino acids. The CDR3 protein is CASSPNWGASYEQYF. Here the CDR3 DNA reads TGTGCCAGTAGCCCCAATTGGGGGGCGTCCTACGAGCAGTACTTC.

The chain recombines TRBV7-8 with TRBJ1-2; D remains ambiguous. V was clipped by 4 bases and J by 5 bases, with 8 bases between them. This CDR3 region has 12 residues. Germline V gene data show CDR1 as SGHVS and CDR2 as FQNEAQ. CDR3 sequence: CASSSLGYGYTF. Written as DNA, the CDR3 is TGTGCCAGCAGCTCCCTCGGGTATGGCTACACCTTC.

The rearrangement uses TRBV25-1 and TRBJ1-6; 7 bases line up with TRBD1. Per the germline V gene, CDR1 is MGHDK and CDR2 is SYGVNS. With 3 bases clipped from V and 10 bases from J, the junction kept 6 bases outside the gene matches. The CDR3 runs 14 residues. CDR3 nucleotide sequence: TGTGCCAGCAGTGATACAGGGGTGAGATCACCCCTCCACTTT. Its protein product is CASSDTGVRSPLHF.

This clone was detected only once. The CDR3 protein is CASSPGLALGEQFF. The CDR3 DNA reads TGTGCCAGCAGCCCAGGACTCGCCCTGGGTGAGCAGTTCTTC. V is TRBV11-3 and J is TRBJ2-1, with D perhaps TRBD2 (5 bases). With 5 bases removed from V and 9 bases from J, the gap between germline ends came to 17 bases. The CDR3 consists of 14 residues. The germline CDR1 and CDR2 sequences are SGHNT and YENEEA. Supplemented by reference TRBV11-3 and TRBJ2-1, the full variable domain reads EAGVVQSPRYKIIEKKQPVAFWCNPISGHNTLYWYLQNLGQGPELLIRYENEEAVDDSQLPKDRFSAERLKGVDSTLKIQPAELGDSAVYLCASSPGLALGEQFFGPGTRLTVL.

The chain joins TRBV7-6 to TRBJ2-1, with D uncertain. In germline, CDR1 is SGHVS, CDR2 FNYEAQ. The V end lost 1 base, the J end lost 10 bases, and 5 bases lay between the germline ends. The CDR3 is 11 amino acids. CDR3 loop: CASSLVAEQFF. CDR3 in DNA: TGTGCCAGCAGCTTAGTTGCGGAGCAGTTCTTC.

The J gene is TRBJ1-3, the V gene TRBV4-1; a weak D match, TRBD1 (6 bases). V was pared by 0 bases and J by 2 bases, with 8 bases between. There are 15 residues in the CDR3. CDR1 is MGHRA and CDR2 is YSYEKL in the germline V gene. The CDR3 loop reads CASSQDQGTGNTIYF. DNA of the CDR3: TGCGCCAGCAGCCAAGATCAGGGGACTGGAAACACCATATATTTT.

The V and J genes are TRBV7-9 and TRBJ2-7; D gene uncertain. Trimming removed 1 base at V and 3 bases at J, with 13 bases between. Looked up from germline, CDR1 is SEHNR and CDR2 is FQNEAQ (reference sequence). There are 15 residues in the CDR3. CDR3 sequence: CASSLGEQGNYEQYF. CDR3 nucleotides: TGTGCCAGCAGCTTAGGGGAACAAGGAAACTACGAGCAGTACTTC.

This clone was detected once. V is TRBV28 and J is TRBJ2-7; a possible D gene is TRBD2 (7 bases). The germline V and J ends were trimmed by 1 base and 4 bases, with 17 bases remaining between them. The CDR3 consists of 16 residues. Germline CDR1 and CDR2: MDHEN and SYDVKM. This CDR3 is CASSLYAGRGGYEQYF. CDR3 DNA sequence: TGTGCCAGCAGTTTATACGCGGGCAGGGGAGGGTACGAGCAGTACTTC.